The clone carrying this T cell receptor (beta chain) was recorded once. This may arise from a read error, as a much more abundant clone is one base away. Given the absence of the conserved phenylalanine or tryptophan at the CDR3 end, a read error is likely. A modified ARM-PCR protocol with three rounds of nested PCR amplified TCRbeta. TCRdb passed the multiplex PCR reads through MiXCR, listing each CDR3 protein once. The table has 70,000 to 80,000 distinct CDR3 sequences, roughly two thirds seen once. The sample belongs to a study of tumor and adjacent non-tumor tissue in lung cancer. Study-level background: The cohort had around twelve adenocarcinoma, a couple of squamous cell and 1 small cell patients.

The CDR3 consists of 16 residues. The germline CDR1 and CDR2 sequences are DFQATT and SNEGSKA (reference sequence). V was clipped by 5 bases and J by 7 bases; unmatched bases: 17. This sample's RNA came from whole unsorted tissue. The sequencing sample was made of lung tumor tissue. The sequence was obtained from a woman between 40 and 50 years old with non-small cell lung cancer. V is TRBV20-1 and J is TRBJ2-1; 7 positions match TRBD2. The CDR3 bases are TGCAGTGCTTCCCTCCTACGTGGGGGGGGAAGGAATGAGCAGTTCTTA. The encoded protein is CSASLLRGGGRNEQFL.